This T cell receptor beta chain was recovered during a study of CD8 T cells in ankylosing spondylitis. Study results and caveats: Seemingly characteristic of ankylosing spondylitis blood was a TCR beta motif consisting of about 8 highly homologous variants.

This clonotype was seen more than once but under ten times. Antigen specificity is unknown. Germline-derived CDR1 and CDR2 are SQVTM and ANQGSEA. Trimming shortened V by 6 bases and J by 7 bases, and 16 bases separated the two germline ends. CDR3 size: 12 residues. As the method for making TCR beta libraries, quantitative 5'-RACE with molecular barcodes was used. TCRdb ran MiXCR on the 5' RACE reads and lists one entry per CDR3 protein. The sample consists of about 500,000 distinct CDR3 sequences, roughly 13% of them appearing once. The sequence came from a male donor with ankylosing spondylitis. The sample taken for sequencing was blood, either unsorted or a sorted T cell fraction (not recorded which). The chain couples TRBV29-1 to TRBJ2-7; possibly TRBD2 for D (6 bases). The DNA for the CDR3 is TGCAGCGTCGCCATGAGACGGGGGGAGCAGTACTTC. Amino acids: CSVAMRRGEQYF.